This T cell receptor beta chain was observed in a study of blood T cells in healthy people across ages. Next came a second PCR, run for 7 to 11 cycles, which used a sample-barcoded 5' primer along with a J-beta primer mix. TCRdb re-called the 5' RACE reads through MiXCR, storing one row per CDR3 protein. The sample has 800,000 to 1,000,000 distinct CDR3 sequences; about 48% are singletons. Per-sample PBMC isolation yielded at least 6.5 million cells. The sequence was collected from a man under 40 in good health. The sequenced sample was blood.

For the CDR3, the DNA is TGTGCCAGCTCTCCAGGCTGGGACAGGGGGTCAAATGAGCAGTTCTTC. It specifies CASSPGWDRGSNEQFF. The genes are TRBV18 and TRBJ2-1; 11 bases line up with TRBD1. The ends lost 6 bases at V and 7 bases at J; junction bases unmatched: 11. In germline, CDR1 is KGHSH, CDR2 LQKENI. This CDR3 region has 16 residues.